The 17 T cell receptor beta chains reported below all come from one sample, sequenced in a study of T-cell reconstitution after alpha-beta-depleted transplantation in children. Library preparation (for TCRbeta) was performed with unique molecular identifiers. MiXCR, run by TCRdb on the PCR reads, gives a single entry per CDR3 protein. The sample shows hundreds of thousands of distinct CDR3 sequences, over 10% of them seen only once. Specimen: PBMCs, mostly from graft donor cells, collected 360 days after TCRalphabeta/CD19-depleted stem cell transplant. The origin of the receptors is a male patient between 5 and 17 years old who had a stem cell transplant for acute myeloid leukemia, so the T cells may come from the graft donor.

This clonotype was counted ten times or more. The V and J genes are TRBV5-1 and TRBJ2-1, with TRBD1 as a possible D gene (6 bases). CDR1 is SGHRS, CDR2 YFSETQ, per germline. The V and J ends lost 2 bases and 7 bases respectively, with 19 bases between them. This CDR3 contains 16 residues. The CDR3, as DNA: TGCGCCAGCAGCTTATGGACAGTTCTAATGGGGAATGAGCAGTTCTTC. Its protein is CASSLWTVLMGNEQFF.

The chain employs TRBV19 and TRBJ2-1; perhaps TRBD2 as D (6 bases). CDR1 is LNHDA, CDR2 SQIVND, per germline (reference sequence). This CDR3 is built from 15 residues. Deletions cut 3 bases from V and 0 bases from J, with 9 bases between. This CDR3 is CASSIRSGSYNEQFF. DNA for the CDR3: TGTGCCAGTAGTATCCGTAGCGGCTCCTACAATGAGCAGTTCTTC.

The table lists this clonotype with a few counts. The chain links TRBV7-8 to TRBJ2-7, with D hard to call. The CDR3 runs to 15 residues. The ends were cut back, 3 bases at V and 0 bases at J, with 12 bases in the middle. Per the germline V gene, CDR1 is SGHVS and CDR2 is FQNEAQ. In DNA form, the CDR3 reads TGTGCCAGCAGCTTCTATCCGGGCCCCTCCTACGAGCAGTACTTC. It translates to CASSFYPGPSYEQYF.

The chain has TRBV28 and TRBJ2-7, with 8 bases fitting TRBD2. Germline CDR1 and CDR2: MDHEN and SYDVKM. V was clipped by 5 bases and J by 4 bases; unmatched bases: 16. The CDR3 has 17 residues. The chain's CDR3 is CASSIPETGAGVYEQYF. The CDR3, as DNA: TGTGCCAGCAGTATACCCGAGACGGGAGCGGGAGTATACGAGCAGTACTTC.

This clonotype was counted between two and nine times. The chain is built from TRBV29-1 and TRBJ1-2, with 10 bases that match TRBD1. The CDR3 covers 14 residues. With 6 bases clipped from V and 3 bases from J, the junction kept 7 bases outside the gene matches. The germline V gene has CDR1 SQVTM and CDR2 ANQGSEA. The CDR3 bases are TGCAGCGTGAGATCCGGGACAGGGGACTATGGCTACACCTTC. This sequence encodes CSVRSGTGDYGYTF.

The gene calls are TRBV20-1 and TRBJ2-1, with TRBD2 matching over 8 bases. There are 14 residues in the CDR3. The junction had 9 bases not matched to a gene; V was cut back by 6 bases and J by 5 bases. Germline V gene lookup returns CDR1 DFQATT and CDR2 SNEGSKA (reference sequence). CDR3 nucleotides: TGCAGTGCCCCCCGTAGCGGGACTGACAATGAGCAGTTCTTC. This translates into CSAPRSGTDNEQFF.

A few counts support this clonotype. This chain uses TRBV7-8 with TRBJ1-1; TRBD1 matches at 9 bases. The V gene's germline CDR1 is SGHVS and CDR2 FQNEAQ. The CDR3 is 17 amino acids. V lost 0 bases and J lost 8; bases outside the gene matches: 13. The CDR3 protein is CASSLARGQGSKTEAFF. CDR3 DNA: TGTGCCAGCAGCTTAGCGAGGGGACAGGGAAGCAAGACGGAAGCTTTCTTT.

The rearrangement uses TRBV7-3 and TRBJ2-3; D is unresolved. CDR1 is SGHTA and CDR2 is FQGTGA in the germline V gene. The CDR3 loop spans 14 amino acids. V was clipped by 5 bases and J by 1 base, with 10 bases between them. The CDR3 coding sequence is TGTGCCAGCAGCCCCTACACGGGCACAGATACGCAGTATTTT. It codes for CASSPYTGTDTQYF. The full variable domain, with the rest looked up from reference TRBV7-3 and TRBJ2-3, is GAGVSQTPSNKVTEKGKYVELRCDPISGHTALYWYRQSLGQGPEFLIYFQGTGAADDSGLPNDRFFAVRPEGSVSTLKIQRTERGDSAVYLCASSPYTGTDTQYFGPGTRLTVL.

The chain employs TRBV15 and TRBJ2-1; 11 bases match TRBD1. Germline CDR1 is LNHNV and CDR2 is YYDKDF (reference sequence). The CDR3 loop spans 16 amino acids. V dropped 1 base and J dropped 14; count of bases not matched to a gene: 13. CDR3 bases: TGTGCCACCAGCAGAGTCCCCGGACAGGGGGCCCGAGTTGAGTTCTTC. It codes for CATSRVPGQGARVEFF. The variable domain in full, with the rest retrieved from reference TRBV15 and TRBJ2-1, is DAMVIQNPRYQVTQFGKPVTLSCSQTLNHNVMYWYQQKSSQAPKLLFHYYDKDFNNEADTPDNFQSRRPNTSFCFLDIRSPGLGDTAMYLCATSRVPGQGARVEFFGPGTRLTVL.

V and J are TRBV25-1 and TRBJ2-1; D gene ambiguous. This CDR3 region has 16 residues. Deletions cut 7 bases from V and 1 base from J, with 17 bases between. CDR1 is MGHDK and CDR2 is SYGVNS in the germline V gene. Written as DNA, the CDR3 is TGTGCCAGCACTCCAATCGACAACACATCCTACAATGAGCAGTTCTTC. Residues: CASTPIDNTSYNEQFF. Variable domain in full (rest from reference TRBV25-1 and TRBJ2-1): EADIYQTPRYLVIGTGKKITLECSQTMGHDKMYWYQQDPGMELHLIHYSYGVNSTEKGDLSSESTVSRIRTEHFPLTLESARPSHTSQYLCASTPIDNTSYNEQFFGPGTRLTVL.

The chain links TRBV28 to TRBJ2-7; D not resolved. Germline assignment: CDR1 MDHEN and CDR2 SYDVKM. The CDR3 has 13 amino acids. Trimming left V 10 bases short and J 4 bases short, with 17 bases between. The CDR3 bases are TGTGCCACGTCATTTAACCCCTCGTACGAGCAGTACTTC. This sequence encodes CATSFNPSYEQYF.

Ten or more counts support this clonotype. The genes are TRBV6-6 and TRBJ1-1; 10 positions match TRBD1. V shed 4 bases, J shed 3 bases, and the junction held 5 bases outside the gene matches. Looked up from germline, CDR1 is MNHNY and CDR2 is SVGAGI (reference sequence). The CDR3 totals 15 residues. The CDR3 DNA reads as TGTGCCAGCAGTTCGCGGGACAGGGGATACACTGAAGCTTTCTTT. Translation: CASSSRDRGYTEAFF.

This clonotype was picked up a small number of times. V usage is TRBV7-2 and J usage is TRBJ1-3; 7 bases fit TRBD1. CDR1 is SGHTA, CDR2 FQGNSA, per germline. The J segment lost 0 bases and the V segment lost 2 bases, leaving 1 base of the junction unmatched. This CDR3 is built from 15 residues. This chain's CDR3 is CASSLRQGSGNTIYF. In DNA form, the CDR3 reads TGTGCCAGCAGCTTACGACAGGGCTCTGGAAACACCATATATTTT.

The table lists this clonotype with a few counts. CDR3 nucleotides: TGCGCCAGCAGCCAAGATTTTATGGATGAGCAGTTCTTC. It is translated as CASSQDFMDEQFF. The chain has TRBV4-3 and TRBJ2-1; D is unclear. Trimming stripped 0 bases from V and 8 bases from J, with 8 bases between. The CDR3 totals 13 residues. Germline CDR1 LGHNA, CDR2 YSLEER.

The chain combines TRBV20-1 with TRBJ1-5; D gene unclear. Trimming removed 3 bases at V and 0 bases at J, with 6 bases between. The CDR3 runs to 13 residues. Per the germline V gene, CDR1 is DFQATT and CDR2 is SNEGSKA (reference sequence). The CDR3 bases are TGCAGTGCTAGGATGGGTAGCAATCAGCCCCAGCATTTT. Amino acids: CSARMGSNQPQHF.

As to this clonotype: One junction end does not reproduce the germline sequence, and a read error may be involved. This chain links TRBV28 with TRBJ1-1; D not resolved. In germline, CDR1 is MDHEN, CDR2 SYDVKM. This CDR3 contains 13 residues. CDR3 region: CASSLDENTQAFF. The CDR3 DNA reads TGTGCCAGCAGTCTTGATGAGAACACTCAAGCTTTCTTT. Combining the CDR3 with reference TRBV28 and TRBJ1-1 gives the whole variable domain DVKVTQSSRYLVKRTGEKVFLECVQDMDHENMFWYRQDPGLGLRLIYFSYDVKMKEKGDIPEGYSVSREKKERFSLILESASTNQTSMYLCASSLDENTQAFFGQGTRLTVV.

The CDR3 DNA sequence: TGTGCCAGCAGTTTCTCCCGGGTGGCGGAGACCCAGTACTTC. It translates to CASSFSRVAETQYF. The chain combines TRBV6-2 or TRBV6-3 with TRBJ2-5; D is ambiguous. The CDR3 spans 14 residues. Germline lookup yields CDR1 MNHEY and CDR2 SVGEGT. V was cut by 4 bases and J by 5 bases, with 14 bases left in between.